This entry features one TCR beta chain sequence. Its antigen is not known. Assay: immunoSEQ multiplex PCR; the TCRdb copy retains only in-frame clones and omits some. The sample consists of roughly 34,000 clones, approximately 90% of them appearing once. This sample is part of a study of T cells in narcolepsy. Study as a whole: Patients with NT1 or NT2 and healthy control donors were enrolled.

General observations from the study: HCRT-specific and TRIB2-specific autoreactive clonotypes appeared among same-patient CSF and blood CD4+ clonotypes. Autoreactive clonotypes reportedly recurred in blood of same and different patients, not controls. In some patient and control memory CD4+ samples, autoreactive clones were absent.

The CDR3 runs to 13 residues. Trimming shortened V by 8 bases and J by 7 bases, and 14 bases separated the two germline ends. The germline V gene encodes CDR1 KGHSH and CDR2 LQKENI. The J gene is TRBJ2-2, the V gene TRBV18, with unresolved D. Input material: CD45RA- memory CD4+ T cells from PBMCs. This TCR came from a human donor with narcolepsy. The CDR3 DNA sequence: TGTGCCAGCCAGTACTCGACTCACGGGGAGCTGTTTTTT. The encoded protein is CASQYSTHGELFF.